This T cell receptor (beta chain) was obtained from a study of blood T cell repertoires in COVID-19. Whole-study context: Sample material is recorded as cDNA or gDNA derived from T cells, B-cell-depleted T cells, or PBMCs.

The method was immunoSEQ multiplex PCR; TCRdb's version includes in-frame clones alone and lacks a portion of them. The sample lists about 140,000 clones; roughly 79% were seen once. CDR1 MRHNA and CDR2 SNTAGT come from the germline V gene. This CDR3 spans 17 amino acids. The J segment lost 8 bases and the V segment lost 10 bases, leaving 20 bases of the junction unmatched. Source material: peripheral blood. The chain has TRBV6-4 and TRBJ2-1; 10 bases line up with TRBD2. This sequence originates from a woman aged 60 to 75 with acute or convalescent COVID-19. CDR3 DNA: TGTGCCAACCAGTTTTCCTTGACTAGCGGGTTTTCAGATGAGCAGTTCTTC. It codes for CANQFSLTSGFSDEQFF.